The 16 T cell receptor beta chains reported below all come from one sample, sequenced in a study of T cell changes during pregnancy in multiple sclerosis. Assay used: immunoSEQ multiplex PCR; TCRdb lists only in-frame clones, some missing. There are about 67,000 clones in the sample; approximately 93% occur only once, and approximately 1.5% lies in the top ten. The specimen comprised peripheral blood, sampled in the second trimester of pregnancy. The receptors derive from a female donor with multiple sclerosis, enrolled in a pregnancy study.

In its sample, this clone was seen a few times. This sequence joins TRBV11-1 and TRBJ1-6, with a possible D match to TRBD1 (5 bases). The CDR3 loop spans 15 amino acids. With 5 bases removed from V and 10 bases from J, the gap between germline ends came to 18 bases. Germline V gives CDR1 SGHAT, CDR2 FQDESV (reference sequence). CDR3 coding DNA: TGTGCCAGCAGCATCGACCCGGGGGAGAACTCACCCCTCCACTTT. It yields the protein CASSIDPGENSPLHF. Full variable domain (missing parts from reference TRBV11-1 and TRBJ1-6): EAEVAQSPRYKITEKSQAVAFWCDPISGHATLYWYRQILGQGPELLVQFQDESVVDDSQLPKDRFSAERLKGVDSTLKIQPAELGDSAMYLCASSIDPGENSPLHFGNGTRLTVT.

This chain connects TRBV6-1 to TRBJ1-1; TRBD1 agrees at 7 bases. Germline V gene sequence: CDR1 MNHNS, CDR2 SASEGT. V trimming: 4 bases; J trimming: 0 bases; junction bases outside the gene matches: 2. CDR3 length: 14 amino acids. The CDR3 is CASSGQGMNTEAFF. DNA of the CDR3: TGTGCCAGCAGTGGACAGGGAATGAACACTGAAGCTTTCTTT.

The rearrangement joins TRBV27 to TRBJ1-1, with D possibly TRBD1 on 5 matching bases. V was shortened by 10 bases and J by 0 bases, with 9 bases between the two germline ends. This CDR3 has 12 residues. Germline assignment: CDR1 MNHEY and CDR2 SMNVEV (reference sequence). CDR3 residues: CATGGMNTEAFF. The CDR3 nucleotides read TGTGCCACCGGGGGAATGAACACTGAAGCTTTCTTT.

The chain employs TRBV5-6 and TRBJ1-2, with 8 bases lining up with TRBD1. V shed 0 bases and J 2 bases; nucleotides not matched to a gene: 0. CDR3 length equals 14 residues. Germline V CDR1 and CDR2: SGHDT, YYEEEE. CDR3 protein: CASSLGTGNYGYTF. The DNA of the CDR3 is TGTGCCAGCAGCTTGGGGACAGGGAACTATGGCTACACCTTC. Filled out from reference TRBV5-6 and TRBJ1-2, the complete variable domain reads DAGVTQSPTHLIKTRGQQVTLRCSPKSGHDTVSWYQQALGQGPQFIFQYYEEEERQRGNFPDRFSGHQFPNYSSELNVNALLLGDSALYLCASSLGTGNYGYTFGSGTRLTVV.

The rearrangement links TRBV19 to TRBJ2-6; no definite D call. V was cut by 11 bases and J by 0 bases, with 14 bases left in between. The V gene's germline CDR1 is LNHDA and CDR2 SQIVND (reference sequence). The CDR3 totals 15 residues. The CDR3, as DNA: TGTGCCGCGAAGACTGTAAGCTCTGGGGCCAACGTCCTGACTTTC. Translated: CAAKTVSSGANVLTF.

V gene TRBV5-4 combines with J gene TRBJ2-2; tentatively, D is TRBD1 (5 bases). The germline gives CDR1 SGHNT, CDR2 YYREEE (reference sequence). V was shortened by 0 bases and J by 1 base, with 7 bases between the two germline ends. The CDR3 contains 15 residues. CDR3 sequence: CASSLDRLNTGELFF. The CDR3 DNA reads TGTGCCAGCAGCTTGGACAGGCTGAACACCGGGGAGCTGTTTTTT.

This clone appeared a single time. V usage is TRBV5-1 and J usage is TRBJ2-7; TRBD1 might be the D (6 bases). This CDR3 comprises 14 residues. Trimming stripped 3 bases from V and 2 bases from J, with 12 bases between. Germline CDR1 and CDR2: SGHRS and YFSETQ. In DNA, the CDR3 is TGCGCCAGCAGCTCTCAGACAGGACCCTACGAGCAGTACTTC. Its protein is CASSSQTGPYEQYF.

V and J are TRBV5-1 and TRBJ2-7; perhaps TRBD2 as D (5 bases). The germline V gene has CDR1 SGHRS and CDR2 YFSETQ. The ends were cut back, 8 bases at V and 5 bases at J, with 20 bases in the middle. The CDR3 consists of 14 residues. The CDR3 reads CASSPGYPSHEQYF. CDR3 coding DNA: TGCGCCAGTTCTCCGGGATACCCTAGCCACGAGCAGTACTTC.

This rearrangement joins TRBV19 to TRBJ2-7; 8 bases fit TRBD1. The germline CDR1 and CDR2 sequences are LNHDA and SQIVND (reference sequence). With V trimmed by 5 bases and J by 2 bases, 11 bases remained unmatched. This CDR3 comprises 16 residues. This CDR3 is CASSVGDRMAPYEQYF. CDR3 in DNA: TGTGCCAGTAGTGTGGGGGACAGGATGGCCCCCTACGAGCAGTACTTC.

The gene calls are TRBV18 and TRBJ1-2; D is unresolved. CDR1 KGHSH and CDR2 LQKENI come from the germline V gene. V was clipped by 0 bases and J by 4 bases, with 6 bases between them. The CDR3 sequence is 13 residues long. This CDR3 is CASSPPTGYGYTF. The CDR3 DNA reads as TGTGCCAGCTCACCACCCACCGGCTATGGCTACACCTTC.

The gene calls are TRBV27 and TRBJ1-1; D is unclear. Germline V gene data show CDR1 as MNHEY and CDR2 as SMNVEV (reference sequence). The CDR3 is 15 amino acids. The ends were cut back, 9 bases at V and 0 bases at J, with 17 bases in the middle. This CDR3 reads CASGRTTFMNTEAFF. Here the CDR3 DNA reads TGTGCCAGTGGCAGGACTACCTTCATGAACACTGAAGCTTTCTTT.

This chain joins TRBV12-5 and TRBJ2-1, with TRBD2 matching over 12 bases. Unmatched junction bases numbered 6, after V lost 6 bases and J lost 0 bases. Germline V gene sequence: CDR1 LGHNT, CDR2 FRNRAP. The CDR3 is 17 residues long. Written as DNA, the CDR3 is TGTGCTAGTGGACTAGCGGGGGGACCAAGCTCCTACAATGAGCAGTTCTTC. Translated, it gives CASGLAGGPSSYNEQFF.

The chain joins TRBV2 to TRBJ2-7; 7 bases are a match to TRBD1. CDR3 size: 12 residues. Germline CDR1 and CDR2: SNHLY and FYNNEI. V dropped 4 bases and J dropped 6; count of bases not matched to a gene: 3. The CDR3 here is CASSGQGAEQYF. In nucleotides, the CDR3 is TGTGCCAGCAGTGGACAGGGTGCCGAGCAGTACTTC.

Here the CDR3 DNA reads TGTGCCTGGAGGGAATCTACAGGGTGGTTTAATTCACCCCTCCACTTT. It translates to CAWRESTGWFNSPLHF. The chain joins TRBV30 to TRBJ1-6, with D maybe TRBD1 (6 bases). V lost 3 bases to trimming and J lost 6 bases, with 18 bases between them. Germline lookup yields CDR1 GTSNPN and CDR2 SVGIG (reference sequence). CDR3 size: 16 residues.

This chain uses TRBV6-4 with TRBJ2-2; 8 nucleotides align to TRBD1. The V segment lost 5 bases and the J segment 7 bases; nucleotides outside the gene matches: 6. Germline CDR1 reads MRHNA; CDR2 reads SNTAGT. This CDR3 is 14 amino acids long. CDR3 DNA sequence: TGTGCCAGCAGTCCCGGGACAGGCGGCGGGGAGCTGTTTTTT. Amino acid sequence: CASSPGTGGGELFF.

Written as DNA, the CDR3 is TGCAGCGTTGGAGACAGGGTTCGCGAAAAACTGTTTTTT. This sequence encodes CSVGDRVREKLFF. The chain recombines TRBV29-1 with TRBJ1-4; 7 nucleotides match TRBD1. CDR3 length: 13 amino acids. Germline trimming cut 4 bases from V and 8 bases from J; bases unmatched to any gene: 7. Looked up from germline, CDR1 is SQVTM and CDR2 is ANQGSEA.